Below, 10 T cell receptor beta chains from the same sample are listed, as sequenced in a study of response to subunit inactivated influenza vaccine. TCRdb re-derived calls from the RT-PCR reads in MiXCR, one entry per CDR3 protein. The sample yields just under 250,000 distinct CDR3 sequences, approximately 12% seen once. Sequenced here: non-naive T cells sorted from PBMCs, sampled 14 to 15 days before vaccination. These receptors originate from a man in his fifties who received an inactivated influenza vaccine.

This clonotype occurred many times. This sequence joins TRBV12-3 or TRBV12-4 and TRBJ2-5; 14 bases fit TRBD2. V lost 5 bases, J lost 5 bases, and 4 bases stayed unmatched. The CDR3 has 15 amino acids. The CDR3 DNA is TGTGCCAGCAGTGGACTAGCGGGAGGATTGGAGACCCAGTACTTC. This encodes CASSGLAGGLETQYF.

There are a few counts of this clonotype. J is TRBJ2-3 and V is TRBV5-1, with a tentative D call TRBD1 (6 bases). CDR1 SGHRS and CDR2 YFSETQ come from the germline V gene. Between the trimmed V and J ends, which lost 5 bases and 0 bases, there was a span of 13 bases. The CDR3 has 15 amino acids. In DNA, the CDR3 is TGCGCCAGCAGACAGGGCTGGAGCAGCACAGATACGCAGTATTTT. Translated: CASRQGWSSTDTQYF.

This clonotype was counted many times. This chain uses TRBV5-1 with TRBJ2-5; the match to TRBD1 covers 9 bases. The ends lost 7 bases at V and 5 bases at J; junction bases unmatched: 15. The CDR3 spans 16 residues. In germline, CDR1 is SGHRS, CDR2 YFSETQ. The DNA of the CDR3 is TGCGCCAGCCGCGTTCGTCCACAGGGGGCTGGGGAGACCCAGTACTTC. Its protein product is CASRVRPQGAGETQYF.

This CDR3 is CASSLNGDTQYF. For the CDR3, the DNA is TGCGCCAGCAGCTTGAATGGGGATACGCAGTATTTT. The rearrangement links TRBV5-1 to TRBJ2-3; D is undetermined. The V end was cut by 1 base, the J end by 6 bases, with 6 bases between. The CDR3 spans 12 residues. Per germline, CDR1 SGHRS and CDR2 YFSETQ.

At least ten counts were recorded for this clonotype. The chain is built from TRBV5-1 and TRBJ2-4, with 12 bases fitting TRBD1. CDR3 size: 16 residues. With V trimmed by 0 bases and J by 5 bases, 3 bases remained unmatched. Germline V gives CDR1 SGHRS, CDR2 YFSETQ. CDR3 in amino acids: CASSLEGTGGQNIQYF. The CDR3 DNA follows: TGCGCCAGCAGCTTGGAGGGGACAGGGGGCCAAAACATTCAGTACTTC.

This clonotype has a handful of counts. This chain connects TRBV11-1 to TRBJ2-7; the match to TRBD1 covers 7 bases. The CDR3 sequence is 15 residues long. Germline assignment: CDR1 SGHAT and CDR2 FQDESV (reference sequence). Trimming cost V 5 bases and J 0 bases; bases outside gene matches: 7. The CDR3 is CASSRQGLSSYEQYF. In DNA form, the CDR3 reads TGTGCCAGCAGCCGACAGGGTCTAAGCTCCTACGAGCAGTACTTC.

This chain links TRBV7-9 with TRBJ2-5; D may be TRBD2 (6 bases). The CDR3 is made up of 17 amino acids. The germline V gene encodes CDR1 SEHNR and CDR2 FQNEAQ (reference sequence). Trimming shortened V by 7 bases and J by 4 bases, and 25 bases separated the two germline ends. CDR3 loop: CASKPQGADMRGETQYF. Here the CDR3 DNA reads TGTGCCAGCAAACCCCAGGGTGCAGATATGCGGGGAGAGACCCAGTACTTC.

The CDR3 region has the DNA TGTGCCAGCAAAAGCTTGGCAGGGGCCGCCTACGAGCAGTACTTC. It codes for CASKSLAGAAYEQYF. The rearrangement links TRBV6-1 to TRBJ2-7; a weak D match, TRBD1 (6 bases). Germline V CDR1 and CDR2: MNHNS, SASEGT. V was shortened by 7 bases and J by 2 bases, with 18 bases between the two germline ends. There are 15 residues in the CDR3.

This clonotype has more than one count but fewer than ten. The V gene is TRBV9, the J gene TRBJ1-6, with no clear D. This CDR3 is built from 15 residues. Trimming cost V 0 bases and J 8 bases, with 12 bases left between them. CDR1 and CDR2 (germline): SGDLS, YYNGEE. The DNA for the CDR3 is TGTGCCAGCAGCGTAGACCCTTCGAGGGATTCACCCCTCCACTTT. As protein: CASSVDPSRDSPLHF.

The chain is built from TRBV28 and TRBJ2-5; 11 positions agree with TRBD2. With 2 bases clipped from V and 9 bases from J, the junction kept 2 bases outside the gene matches. From germline, CDR1 is MDHEN and CDR2 SYDVKM. CDR3 length: 13 residues. The CDR3 sequence is CASSLGTSGSQYF. In DNA form, the CDR3 reads TGTGCCAGCAGTTTAGGGACTAGCGGTTCCCAGTACTTC.